These 29 T cell receptor beta chains were all obtained from the same sample, sequenced in a study of OX40 agonist ivuxolimab in advanced cancers. Repertoires were generated with immunoSEQ multiplex PCR, while TCRdb's copy carries only in-frame clones and drops some. The top ten hold 0.3% to 0.4% of the sample, which has fewer than 85,000 clones, more than 75% seen once. The sample here was CD4+ or CD8+ T cells sorted from blood, taken in a trial of the OX40 agonist ivuxolimab. These receptor sequences come from an adult with an advanced solid tumor such as melanoma, head and neck, liver or kidney cancer.

This clone was picked up one time. The chain uses TRBV5-1 and TRBJ2-1; 7 bases map to TRBD2. Germline values: CDR1 SGHRS, CDR2 YFSETQ. V lost 2 bases to trimming and J lost 4 bases; unmatched junction nucleotides: 3. The CDR3 has 14 amino acids. This CDR3 is CASSLELAYNEQFF. CDR3 bases: TGCGCCAGCAGCTTAGAACTAGCGTACAATGAGCAGTTCTTC. Combining the CDR3 with reference TRBV5-1 and TRBJ2-1 gives the whole variable domain KAGVTQTPRYLIKTRGQQVTLSCSPISGHRSVSWYQQTPGQGLQFLFEYFSETQRNKGNFPGRFSGRQFSNSRSEMNVSTLELGDSALYLCASSLELAYNEQFFGPGTRLTVL.

J is TRBJ2-5 and V is TRBV7-2; D possibly uses TRBD1 or TRBD2 (5 bases each). In germline, CDR1 is SGHTA, CDR2 FQGNSA. The V gene lost 2 bases and the J gene lost 5 bases, with 9 bases spanning the gap. The CDR3 is 13 residues long. The CDR3: CASSLWGSETQYF. CDR3 DNA sequence: TGTGCCAGCAGCTTATGGGGGAGTGAGACCCAGTACTTC.

This sequence joins TRBV2 and TRBJ2-3; 8 positions agree with TRBD2. In germline, CDR1 is SNHLY, CDR2 FYNNEI. The CDR3 extends over 15 amino acids. The junction had 7 bases not matched to a gene; V was cut back by 3 bases and J by 5 bases. The CDR3 sequence is CASSDVSGNRDTQYF. CDR3 sequence (DNA): TGTGCCAGCAGTGACGTTAGCGGGAACAGAGATACGCAGTATTTT.

The V gene is TRBV5-1, the J gene TRBJ2-1, with 13 bases matching TRBD2. The CDR3 extends over 15 amino acids. Trimming removed 5 bases from V and 8 bases from J; junction bases left unmatched: 7. From germline, CDR1 is SGHRS and CDR2 YFSETQ. The CDR3 coding sequence is TGCGCCAGCAGAAAACTAGCGGGAGGGCCCGATGAGCAGTTCTTC. Protein sequence: CASRKLAGGPDEQFF.

The chain couples TRBV7-2 to TRBJ2-5; 9 positions agree with TRBD2. The J call may be incorrect, as the DNA end agrees better with TRBJ2-7. The germline V gene has CDR1 SGHTA and CDR2 FQGNSA. This CDR3 comprises 15 residues. CDR3 nucleotide sequence: TGTGCCAGCAGCCCCCCCGGGACTAGCTTGGCCGAGCAGTACTTC. This translates into CASSPPGTSLAEQYF.

The chain carries TRBV5-6 and TRBJ2-5; 7 bases are a match to TRBD2. The CDR3 has 14 residues. Germline lookup yields CDR1 SGHDT and CDR2 YYEEEE. J was trimmed by 3 bases and V by 6 bases; bases with no gene match: 8. CDR3 loop: CASIQAGIKETQYF. The DNA of the CDR3 is TGTGCCAGCATCCAAGCGGGGATTAAAGAGACCCAGTACTTC.

The chain has TRBV5-4 and TRBJ2-2; no definite D call. Germline V gene lookup returns CDR1 SGHNT and CDR2 YYREEE (reference sequence). V lost 4 bases, J lost 8 bases, and 9 bases lay in between. The CDR3 is 12 amino acids. The DNA of the CDR3 is TGTGCCAGCAGCAACCCTAGGGGGGAGCTGTTTTTT. It is translated as CASSNPRGELFF.

The chain links TRBV4-1 to TRBJ2-7; TRBD2 agrees at 9 bases. Unmatched junction bases numbered 9, after V lost 3 bases and J lost 0 bases. The CDR3 has 17 residues. The germline V gene encodes CDR1 MGHRA and CDR2 YSYEKL. The CDR3: CASSHLQTSGYSYEQYF. CDR3 in DNA: TGCGCCAGCAGCCACCTACAGACTAGCGGCTACTCCTACGAGCAGTACTTC.

V usage is TRBV5-4 and J usage is TRBJ1-4; D gene uncertain. This CDR3 spans 14 amino acids. Per the germline V gene, CDR1 is SGHNT and CDR2 is YYREEE (reference sequence). Trimming cost V 4 bases and J 6 bases, with 13 bases left between them. The CDR3 DNA sequence: TGTGCCAGCAGCGGAGGGTCTGGAGATGAAAAACTGTTTTTT. Residues: CASSGGSGDEKLFF.

This sequence joins TRBV7-2 and TRBJ2-7; 8 bases match TRBD2. J gave up 5 bases and V 2 bases, and 5 bases lay outside the gene matches. CDR3 length: 14 residues. Germline CDR1 reads SGHTA; CDR2 reads FQGNSA. Here the CDR3 DNA reads TGTGCCAGCAGCTTACAGCGGGAGCCCAACGAGCAGTACTTC. This sequence encodes CASSLQREPNEQYF.

The V and J genes are TRBV2 and TRBJ2-3; D is perhaps TRBD1 (5 bases). Trimming took 5 bases from V and 2 from J, leaving 14 bases between them. The CDR3 is 15 amino acids. Germline V gene data show CDR1 as SNHLY and CDR2 as FYNNEI. The DNA of the CDR3 is TGTGCCAGCAGTTCTATAGGGGCCCCCACAGATACGCAGTATTTT. Translating gives CASSSIGAPTDTQYF.

DNA for the CDR3: TGCAGCGTTGTAGCGCGGGGCGGGAGTGAGACCCAGTACTTC. Protein product: CSVVARGGSETQYF. The chain combines TRBV29-1 with TRBJ2-5, with 7 bases aligning to TRBD2. CDR1 is SQVTM and CDR2 is ANQGSEA in the germline V gene. Trimming at V came to 4 bases and at J to 5 bases, leaving 10 bases not matched to a gene. The CDR3 contains 14 residues. The full variable domain, rest sourced from reference TRBV29-1 and TRBJ2-5, is SAVISQKPSRDICQRGTSLTIQCQVDSQVTMMFWYRQQPGQSLTLIATANQGSEATYESGFVIDKFPISRPNLTFSTLTVSNMSPEDSSIYLCSVVARGGSETQYFGPGTRLLVL.

The rearrangement uses TRBV5-1 and TRBJ2-5; 9 bases fit TRBD1. CDR1 SGHRS and CDR2 YFSETQ come from the germline V gene. Trimming removed 4 bases from V and 4 bases from J; junction bases left unmatched: 5. The CDR3 is made up of 14 amino acids. CDR3 nucleotide sequence: TGCGCCAGCAGCCTCACGACAGGGGGAGAGACCCAGTACTTC. Amino acid sequence: CASSLTTGGETQYF.

The chain couples TRBV28 to TRBJ2-3; D uncertain. This CDR3 spans 13 amino acids. CDR1 is MDHEN and CDR2 is SYDVKM in the germline V gene. V dropped 6 bases and J dropped 2 bases, with 9 bases sitting between them. For the CDR3, the DNA is TGTGCCAGCAGCCCCTGGGACACAGATACGCAGTATTTT. This sequence encodes CASSPWDTDTQYF.

CDR3 protein: CASSQGLVTGELFF. CDR3 bases: TGTGCCAGCAGCCAGGGATTAGTCACCGGGGAGCTGTTTTTT. The V and J genes are TRBV14 and TRBJ2-2; unclear D gene. V was shortened by 3 bases and J by 4 bases, with 9 bases between the two germline ends. The CDR3 runs 14 residues. Germline CDR1 reads SGHDN; CDR2 reads FVKESK.

A remark on this clone: The sample holds other DNA sequences that translate to the same CDR3. V gene TRBV5-1 combines with J gene TRBJ1-2, with 9 bases aligning to TRBD1. The junction had 8 bases not matched to a gene; V was cut back by 3 bases and J by 5 bases. Germline V gene sequence: CDR1 SGHRS, CDR2 YFSETQ. CDR3 length: 15 amino acids. In nucleotides, the CDR3 is TGCGCCAGCAGCTCCAGGACAGGGGATGGTTATGGCTACACCTTC. The encoded protein is CASSSRTGDGYGYTF.

This chain uses TRBV6-5 with TRBJ2-1; 11 nucleotides line up with TRBD2. Germline V lookup: CDR1 MNHEY, CDR2 SVGAGI. The CDR3 consists of 15 residues. Losses at the gene ends were 5 bases for V and 4 bases for J; bases not matched to a gene: 4. CDR3 in DNA: TGTGCCAGCAGTAGGACTAGCGGGCCTTACAATGAGCAGTTCTTC. Its protein is CASSRTSGPYNEQFF.

This chain uses TRBV5-1 with TRBJ1-3; D gene ambiguous. The germline CDR1 and CDR2 sequences are SGHRS and YFSETQ. The CDR3 has 16 residues. Trimming took 1 base from V and 4 from J, leaving 15 bases between them. As DNA, the CDR3 is TGCGCCAGCAGCTTGTCCCAGAGCACATCCGGAAACACCATATATTTT. It translates to CASSLSQSTSGNTIYF.

In the case of this clone: Other DNA variants within this sample encode the same CDR3. The genes are TRBV2 and TRBJ2-2, with 10 nucleotides matching TRBD2. V was clipped by 6 bases and J by 3 bases; unmatched bases: 1. The germline CDR1 and CDR2 sequences are SNHLY and FYNNEI. The CDR3 extends over 14 amino acids. CDR3 loop: CASRGLADTGELFF. In DNA, the CDR3 is TGTGCCAGCAGAGGACTAGCGGACACCGGGGAGCTGTTTTTT.

The chain recombines TRBV5-1 with TRBJ1-3; possible D gene TRBD1, 6 bases. With 0 bases removed from V and 2 bases from J, the gap between germline ends came to 12 bases. Germline loops: CDR1 SGHRS, CDR2 YFSETQ. The CDR3 has 16 residues. The CDR3 region has the DNA TGCGCCAGCAGCTTGGATGAACGGACAGCTGGAAACACCATATATTTT. Protein product: CASSLDERTAGNTIYF.

This chain uses TRBV7-9 with TRBJ2-7; 12 nucleotides line up with TRBD2. This CDR3 is built from 19 residues. Trimming removed 5 bases from V and 3 bases from J; junction bases left unmatched: 17. Looked up from germline, CDR1 is SEHNR and CDR2 is FQNEAQ (reference sequence). The CDR3 is CASSPAPGLAGLNFYEQYF. The CDR3 DNA reads TGTGCCAGCAGCCCAGCCCCGGGACTAGCGGGTTTAAATTTCTACGAGCAGTACTTC.

The rearrangement uses TRBV7-9 and TRBJ1-1, with TRBD1 matching over 7 bases. J gave up 10 bases and V 5 bases, and 10 bases lay outside the gene matches. Germline V gene data show CDR1 as SEHNR and CDR2 as FQNEAQ (reference sequence). The CDR3 is 13 amino acids. The CDR3 is CASSRDSASGAFF. For the CDR3, the DNA is TGTGCCAGCAGCCGGGACAGTGCGTCGGGAGCTTTCTTT.

The V call is TRBV6-5, the J call TRBJ1-4; D remains ambiguous. CDR3 length: 13 residues. V was shortened by 4 bases and J by 7 bases, with 10 bases between the two germline ends. Germline V lookup: CDR1 MNHEY, CDR2 SVGAGI. CDR3 sequence: CASSSLRGEKLFF. Here the CDR3 DNA reads TGTGCCAGCAGTTCCCTCCGAGGTGAAAAACTGTTTTTT.

This chain connects TRBV19 to TRBJ2-3; 9 nucleotides align to TRBD2. V gave up 8 bases and J gave up 0 bases; unmatched junction bases: 6. The V gene's germline CDR1 is LNHDA and CDR2 SQIVND (reference sequence). The CDR3 is 15 amino acids. The DNA for the CDR3 is TGTGCCAGTGGAGAGCGGGAGGCTAGCACAGATACGCAGTATTTT. This sequence encodes CASGEREASTDTQYF.

The chain employs TRBV28 and TRBJ2-3; the match to TRBD2 covers 7 bases. V lost 7 bases and J lost 0; bases outside the gene matches: 13. Per the germline V gene, CDR1 is MDHEN and CDR2 is SYDVKM. The CDR3 runs 17 residues. The CDR3, as DNA: TGTGCCAGCATCCCCTTGGGCGGGAGAGTGAGCACAGATACGCAGTATTTT. Amino acid sequence: CASIPLGGRVSTDTQYF.

The count of this clone is one. V and J are TRBV5-1 and TRBJ2-3; D call uncertain. V was trimmed by 3 bases and J by 5 bases, leaving 7 bases between them. The CDR3 extends over 12 amino acids. Germline V lookup: CDR1 SGHRS, CDR2 YFSETQ. The CDR3 spells CASSSEGDTQYF. The DNA for the CDR3 is TGCGCCAGCAGCTCCGAAGGAGATACGCAGTATTTT.

The chain combines TRBV7-2 with TRBJ2-1; no definite D call. V lost 3 bases to trimming and J lost 4 bases, with 7 bases between them. This CDR3 comprises 13 residues. Germline assignment: CDR1 SGHTA and CDR2 FQGNSA. CDR3 region: CASSFGIYNEQFF. For the CDR3, the DNA is TGTGCCAGCAGCTTCGGCATTTACAATGAGCAGTTCTTC.

The chain has TRBV15 and TRBJ1-3; D remains ambiguous. Germline CDR1 LNHNV, CDR2 YYDKDF (reference sequence). V was pared by 0 bases and J by 0 bases, with 12 bases between. The CDR3 consists of 17 residues. The CDR3 reads CATSRDYPGISGNTIYF. CDR3 DNA: TGTGCCACCAGCAGAGATTATCCCGGGATCTCTGGAAACACCATATATTTT.

The chain recombines TRBV7-9 with TRBJ1-1, with no clear D. Between the trimmed V and J ends, which lost 2 bases and 2 bases, there was a span of 3 bases. The CDR3 consists of 12 residues. Germline CDR1 is SEHNR and CDR2 is FQNEAQ (reference sequence). Here the CDR3 DNA reads TGTGCCAGCAGCTTAATAAACACTGAAGCTTTCTTT. It specifies CASSLINTEAFF.